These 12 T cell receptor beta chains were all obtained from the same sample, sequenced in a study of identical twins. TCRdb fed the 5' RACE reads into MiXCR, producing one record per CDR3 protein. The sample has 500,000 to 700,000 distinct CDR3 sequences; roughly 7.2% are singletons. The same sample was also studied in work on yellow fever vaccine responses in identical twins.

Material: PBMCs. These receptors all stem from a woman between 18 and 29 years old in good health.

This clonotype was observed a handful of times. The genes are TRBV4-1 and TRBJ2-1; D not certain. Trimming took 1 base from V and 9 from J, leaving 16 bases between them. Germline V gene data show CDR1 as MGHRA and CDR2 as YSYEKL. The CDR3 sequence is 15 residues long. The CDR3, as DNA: TGCGCCAGCAGCCAAGGGCCTACGGCGGACGGTGAGCAGTTCTTC. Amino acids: CASSQGPTADGEQFF.

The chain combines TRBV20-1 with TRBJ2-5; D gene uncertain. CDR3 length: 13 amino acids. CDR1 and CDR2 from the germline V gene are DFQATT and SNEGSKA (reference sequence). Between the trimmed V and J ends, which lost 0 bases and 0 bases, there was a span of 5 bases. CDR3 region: CSAREANQETQYF. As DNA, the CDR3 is TGCAGTGCTAGAGAGGCGAACCAAGAGACCCAGTACTTC.

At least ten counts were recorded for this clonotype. The DNA for the CDR3 is TGCGCCAGCAGCCAAGATCCGAGCGGGACCACAGATACGCAGTATTTT. Residues: CASSQDPSGTTDTQYF. This chain links TRBV4-1 with TRBJ2-3, with 7 bases matching TRBD2. The CDR3 is 16 residues long. V was clipped by 0 bases and J by 2 bases; unmatched bases: 5. CDR1 is MGHRA, CDR2 YSYEKL, per germline.

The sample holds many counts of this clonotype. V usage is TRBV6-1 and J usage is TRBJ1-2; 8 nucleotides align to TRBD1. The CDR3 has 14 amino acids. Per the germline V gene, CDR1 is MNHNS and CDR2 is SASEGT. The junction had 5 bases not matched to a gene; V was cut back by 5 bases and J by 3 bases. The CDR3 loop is CASSQRTGYYGYTF. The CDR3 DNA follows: TGTGCCAGCAGTCAAAGGACAGGGTACTATGGCTACACCTTC.

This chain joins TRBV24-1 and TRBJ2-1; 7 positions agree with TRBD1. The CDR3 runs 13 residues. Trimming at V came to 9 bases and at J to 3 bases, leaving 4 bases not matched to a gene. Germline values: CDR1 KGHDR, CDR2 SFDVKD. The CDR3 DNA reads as TGTGCCACCTGCGGACAGGTCTACAATGAGCAGTTCTTC. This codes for CATCGQVYNEQFF.

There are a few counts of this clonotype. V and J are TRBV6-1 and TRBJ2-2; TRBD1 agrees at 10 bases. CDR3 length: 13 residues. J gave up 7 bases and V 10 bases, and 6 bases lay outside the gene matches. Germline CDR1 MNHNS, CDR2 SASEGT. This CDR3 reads CATGQGLNGELFF. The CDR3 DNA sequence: TGTGCCACGGGACAGGGGTTGAACGGGGAGCTGTTTTTT.

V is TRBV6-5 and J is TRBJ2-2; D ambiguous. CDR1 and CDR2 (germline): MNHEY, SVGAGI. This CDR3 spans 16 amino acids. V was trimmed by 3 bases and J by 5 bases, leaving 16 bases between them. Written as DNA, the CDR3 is TGTGCCAGCAGTTATGATGGGGTAGCAGTGACCGGGGAGCTGTTTTTT. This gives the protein CASSYDGVAVTGELFF.

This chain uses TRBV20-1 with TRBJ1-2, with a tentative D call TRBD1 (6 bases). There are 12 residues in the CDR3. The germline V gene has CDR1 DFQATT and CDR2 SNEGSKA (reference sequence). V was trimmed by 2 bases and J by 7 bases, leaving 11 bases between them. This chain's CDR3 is CSARQGMVGYTF. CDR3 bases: TGCAGTGCTAGACAGGGGATGGTTGGCTACACCTTC.

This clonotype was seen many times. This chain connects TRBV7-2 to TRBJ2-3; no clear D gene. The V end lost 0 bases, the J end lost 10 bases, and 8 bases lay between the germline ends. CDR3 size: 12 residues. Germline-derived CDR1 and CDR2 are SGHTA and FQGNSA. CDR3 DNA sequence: TGTGCCAGCAGCTTAGCCGGCCGGTCGCAGTATTTT. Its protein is CASSLAGRSQYF.

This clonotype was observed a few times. For the CDR3, the DNA is TGCGCCAGCAGCCGCGACTCTTCTACCTACAATGAGCAGTTCTTC. Residues: CASSRDSSTYNEQFF. The chain joins TRBV5-1 to TRBJ2-1; D gene ambiguous. CDR3 length: 15 amino acids. The V end was cut by 4 bases, the J end by 2 bases, with 13 bases between. Germline V gene data show CDR1 as SGHRS and CDR2 as YFSETQ.

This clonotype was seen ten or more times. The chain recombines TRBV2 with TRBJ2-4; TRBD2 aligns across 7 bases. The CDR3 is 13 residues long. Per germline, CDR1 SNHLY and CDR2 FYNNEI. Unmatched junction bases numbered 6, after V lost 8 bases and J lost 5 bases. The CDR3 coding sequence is TGTGCCAGCCAATCGGGGGGTGAAAACATTCAGTACTTC. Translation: CASQSGGENIQYF.

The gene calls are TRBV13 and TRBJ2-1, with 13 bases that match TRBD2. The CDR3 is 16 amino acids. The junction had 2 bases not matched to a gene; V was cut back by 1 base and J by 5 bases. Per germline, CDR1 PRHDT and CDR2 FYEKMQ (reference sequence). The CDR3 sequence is CASSLAGTSGDNEQFF. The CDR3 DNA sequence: TGTGCCAGCAGCTTAGCCGGGACTAGCGGGGACAATGAGCAGTTCTTC.